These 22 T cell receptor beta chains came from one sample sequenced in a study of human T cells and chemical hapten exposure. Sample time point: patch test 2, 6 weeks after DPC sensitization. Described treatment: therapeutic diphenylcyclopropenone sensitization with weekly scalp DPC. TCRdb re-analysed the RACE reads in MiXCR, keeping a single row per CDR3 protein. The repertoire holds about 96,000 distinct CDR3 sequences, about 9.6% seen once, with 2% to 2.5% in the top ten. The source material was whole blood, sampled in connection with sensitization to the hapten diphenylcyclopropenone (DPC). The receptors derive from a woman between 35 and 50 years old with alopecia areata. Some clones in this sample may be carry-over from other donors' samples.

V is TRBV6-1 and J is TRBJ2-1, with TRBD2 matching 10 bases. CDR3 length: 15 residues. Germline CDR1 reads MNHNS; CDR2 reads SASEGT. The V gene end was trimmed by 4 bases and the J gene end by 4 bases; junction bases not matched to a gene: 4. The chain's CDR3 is CASSGRTSGYNEQFF. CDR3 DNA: TGTGCCAGCAGTGGGCGGACTAGCGGTTACAATGAGCAGTTCTTC.

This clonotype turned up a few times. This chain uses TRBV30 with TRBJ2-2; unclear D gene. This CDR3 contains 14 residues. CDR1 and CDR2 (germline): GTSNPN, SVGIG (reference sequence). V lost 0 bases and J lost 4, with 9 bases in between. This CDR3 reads CAWSVGLTTGELFF. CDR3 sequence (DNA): TGTGCCTGGAGTGTAGGCCTCACCACCGGGGAGCTGTTTTTT.

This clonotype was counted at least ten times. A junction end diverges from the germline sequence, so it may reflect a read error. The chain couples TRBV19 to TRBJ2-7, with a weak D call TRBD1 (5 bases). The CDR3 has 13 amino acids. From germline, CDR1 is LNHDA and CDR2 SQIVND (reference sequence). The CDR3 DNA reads TGTGCCAGTAGCCAACAGGCTTCCCTGGCGGAGCACTTC. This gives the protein CASSQQASLAEHF.

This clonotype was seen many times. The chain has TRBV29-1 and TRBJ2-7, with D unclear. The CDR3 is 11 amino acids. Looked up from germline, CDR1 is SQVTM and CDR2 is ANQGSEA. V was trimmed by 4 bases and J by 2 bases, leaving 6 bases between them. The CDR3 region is CSVAGTYEQYF. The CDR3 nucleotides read TGCAGCGTTGCAGGTACCTACGAGCAGTACTTC.

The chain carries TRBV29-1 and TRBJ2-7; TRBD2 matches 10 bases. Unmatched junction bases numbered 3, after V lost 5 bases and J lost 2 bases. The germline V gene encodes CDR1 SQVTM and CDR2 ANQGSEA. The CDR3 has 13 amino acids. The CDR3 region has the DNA TGCAGCGTTAGGACTAGCGGAGCCTACGAGCAGTACTTC. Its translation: CSVRTSGAYEQYF.

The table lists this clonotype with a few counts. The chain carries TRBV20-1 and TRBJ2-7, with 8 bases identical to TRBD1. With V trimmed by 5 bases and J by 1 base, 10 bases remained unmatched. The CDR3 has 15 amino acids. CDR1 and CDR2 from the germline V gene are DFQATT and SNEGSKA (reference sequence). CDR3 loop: CSAGRSDRVSYEQYF. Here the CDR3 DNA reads TGCAGTGCTGGAAGGTCGGACAGGGTTTCCTACGAGCAGTACTTC.

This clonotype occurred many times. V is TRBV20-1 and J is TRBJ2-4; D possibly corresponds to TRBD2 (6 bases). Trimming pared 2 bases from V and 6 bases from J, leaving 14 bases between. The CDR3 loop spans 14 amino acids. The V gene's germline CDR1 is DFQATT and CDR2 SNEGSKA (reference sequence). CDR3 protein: CSARITGVRNIQYF. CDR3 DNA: TGCAGTGCTAGAATTACGGGAGTTCGAAACATTCAGTACTTC.

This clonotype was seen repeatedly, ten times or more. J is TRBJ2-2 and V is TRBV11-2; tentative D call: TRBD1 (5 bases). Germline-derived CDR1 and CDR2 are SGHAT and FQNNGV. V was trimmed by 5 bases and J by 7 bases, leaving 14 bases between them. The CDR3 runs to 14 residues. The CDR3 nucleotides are TGTGCCAGCAGCCCCGACAGTAACCGCGGGGAGCTGTTTTTT. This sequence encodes CASSPDSNRGELFF.

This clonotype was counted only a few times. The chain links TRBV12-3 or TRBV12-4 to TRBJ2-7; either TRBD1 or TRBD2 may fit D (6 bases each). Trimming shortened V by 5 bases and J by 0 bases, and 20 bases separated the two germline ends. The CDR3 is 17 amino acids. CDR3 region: CASSPIRGGTFSYEQYF. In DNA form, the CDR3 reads TGTGCCAGCAGTCCTATACGTGGAGGGACATTCTCCTACGAGCAGTACTTC.

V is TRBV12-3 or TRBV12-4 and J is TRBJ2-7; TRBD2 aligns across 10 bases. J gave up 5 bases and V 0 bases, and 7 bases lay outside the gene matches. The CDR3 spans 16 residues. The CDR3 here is CASSLAARLAGDEQYF. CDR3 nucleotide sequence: TGTGCCAGCAGTTTAGCCGCTCGGCTAGCGGGAGACGAGCAGTACTTC.

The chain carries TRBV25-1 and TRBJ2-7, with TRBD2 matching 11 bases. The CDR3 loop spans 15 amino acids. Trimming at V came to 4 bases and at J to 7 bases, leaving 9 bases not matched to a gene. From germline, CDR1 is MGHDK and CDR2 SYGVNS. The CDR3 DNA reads TGTGCCAGCAGTGTCCCGGGACTAGCGGTTTTTGAGCAGTACTTC. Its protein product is CASSVPGLAVFEQYF.

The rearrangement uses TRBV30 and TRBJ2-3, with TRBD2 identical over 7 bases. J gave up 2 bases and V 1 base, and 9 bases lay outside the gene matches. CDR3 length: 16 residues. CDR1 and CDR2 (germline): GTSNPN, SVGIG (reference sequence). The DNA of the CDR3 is TGTGCCTGGAGTGGGCGTTGGGAGGGCCTCACAGATACGCAGTATTTT. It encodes CAWSGRWEGLTDTQYF. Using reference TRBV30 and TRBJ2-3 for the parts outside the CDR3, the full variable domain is SQTIHQWPATLVQPVGSPLSLECTVEGTSNPNLYWYRQAAGRGLQLLFYSVGIGQISSEVPQNLSASRPQDRQFILSSKKLLLSDSGFYLCAWSGRWEGLTDTQYFGPGTRLTVL.

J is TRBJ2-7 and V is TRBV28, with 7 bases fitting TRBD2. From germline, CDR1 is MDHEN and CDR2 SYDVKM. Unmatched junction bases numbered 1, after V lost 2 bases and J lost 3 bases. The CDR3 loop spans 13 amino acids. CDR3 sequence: CASSLASGYEQYF. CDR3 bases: TGTGCCAGCAGTTTAGCTAGCGGCTACGAGCAGTACTTC.

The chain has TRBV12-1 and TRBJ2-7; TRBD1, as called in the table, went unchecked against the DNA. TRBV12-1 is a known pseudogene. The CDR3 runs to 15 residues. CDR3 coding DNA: TGTGCCAGCAGCGGCTGGGACAGGGGACCCTACGAGCAGTACTTC. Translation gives CASSGWDRGPYEQYF.

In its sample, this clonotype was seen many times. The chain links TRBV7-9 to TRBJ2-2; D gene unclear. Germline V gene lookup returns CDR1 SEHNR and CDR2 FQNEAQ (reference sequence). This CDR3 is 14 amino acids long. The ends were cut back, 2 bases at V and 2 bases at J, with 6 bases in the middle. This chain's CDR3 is CASSLYPNTGELFF. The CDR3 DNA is TGTGCCAGCAGCTTATACCCAAACACCGGGGAGCTGTTTTTT.

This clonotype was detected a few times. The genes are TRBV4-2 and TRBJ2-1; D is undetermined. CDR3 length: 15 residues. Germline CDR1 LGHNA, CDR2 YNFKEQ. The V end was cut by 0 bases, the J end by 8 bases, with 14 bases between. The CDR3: CASSQERKAIDEQFF. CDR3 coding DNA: TGTGCCAGCAGCCAAGAAAGGAAGGCGATAGATGAGCAGTTCTTC.

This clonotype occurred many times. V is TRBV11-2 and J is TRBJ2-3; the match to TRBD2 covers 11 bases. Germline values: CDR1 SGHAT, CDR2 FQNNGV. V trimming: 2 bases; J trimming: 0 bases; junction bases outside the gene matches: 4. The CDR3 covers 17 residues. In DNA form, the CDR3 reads TGTGCCAGCAGCTTACTTAGCGGGAGGGGTAGCACAGATACGCAGTATTTT. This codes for CASSLLSGRGSTDTQYF.

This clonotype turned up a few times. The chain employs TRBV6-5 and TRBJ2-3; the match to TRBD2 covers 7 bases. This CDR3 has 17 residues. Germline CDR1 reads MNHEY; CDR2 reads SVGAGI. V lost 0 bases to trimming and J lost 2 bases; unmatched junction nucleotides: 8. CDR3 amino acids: CASSYSAGGSLTDTQYF. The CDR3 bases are TGTGCCAGCAGTTACTCGGCGGGCGGGAGTCTCACAGATACGCAGTATTTT.

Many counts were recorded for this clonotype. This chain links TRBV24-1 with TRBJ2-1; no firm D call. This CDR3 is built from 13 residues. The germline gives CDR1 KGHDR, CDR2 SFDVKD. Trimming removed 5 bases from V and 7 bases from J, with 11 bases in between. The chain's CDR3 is CATSAPGTNEQFF. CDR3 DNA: TGTGCCACCAGTGCACCGGGTACAAATGAGCAGTTCTTC.

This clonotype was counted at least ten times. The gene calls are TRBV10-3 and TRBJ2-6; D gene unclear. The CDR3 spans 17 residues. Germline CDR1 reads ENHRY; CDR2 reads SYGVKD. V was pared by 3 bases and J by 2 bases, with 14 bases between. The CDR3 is CAISERSGLPGANVLTF. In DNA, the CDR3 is TGTGCCATCAGTGAACGGTCAGGTCTACCTGGGGCCAACGTCCTGACTTTC.

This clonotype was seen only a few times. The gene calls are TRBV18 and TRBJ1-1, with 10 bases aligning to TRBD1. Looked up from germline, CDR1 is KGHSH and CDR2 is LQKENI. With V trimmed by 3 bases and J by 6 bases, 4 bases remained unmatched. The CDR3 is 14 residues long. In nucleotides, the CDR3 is TGTGCCAGCTCACCCCGGACAGGGGGTTCTGAAGCTTTCTTT. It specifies CASSPRTGGSEAFF.

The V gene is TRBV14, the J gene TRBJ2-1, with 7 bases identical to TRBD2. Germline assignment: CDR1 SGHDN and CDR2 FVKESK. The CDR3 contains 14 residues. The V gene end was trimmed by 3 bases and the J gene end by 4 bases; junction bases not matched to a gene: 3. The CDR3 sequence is CASSQSGIYNEQFF. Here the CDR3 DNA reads TGTGCCAGCAGCCAGAGCGGGATTTACAATGAGCAGTTCTTC.